This TCR beta chain was captured by sequencing in a study of T cells in Graves' hyperthyroidism and ophthalmopathy. The study's findings and limits: Stable hyperthyroidism was separated from ophthalmopathy by a model based on 13 V-J features.

The CDR3 regions of TCR beta were amplified from RNA transcripts. The HTBI set primed first-round TCR CDR3 RT-PCR. TCRdb called the multiplex PCR reads again in MiXCR, with one record for every CDR3 protein. The table shows about 640,000 distinct CDR3 sequences, with about 14% occurring only once. This clonotype turned up a few times. Antigen specificity is unknown. The CDR3 extends over 20 amino acids. Trimming stripped 2 bases from V and 1 base from J, with 24 bases between. CDR1 is LNHDA, CDR2 SQIVND, per germline (reference sequence). The clonotype comes from a woman in her forties or fifties with Graves' ophthalmopathy. The sample taken for sequencing was blood. The V gene is TRBV19, the J gene TRBJ2-4; a weak D match, TRBD2 (6 bases). CDR3 amino acids: CASSIRSGSIGTLAKNIQYF. CDR3 nucleotide sequence: TGTGCCAGTAGTATAAGGAGCGGATCAATTGGGACTTTGGCCAAAAACATTCAGTACTTC.